The present entry profiles one TCR beta chain with its context. The data belong to a study of resident and recirculating memory T cells in vitiligo. Turning to the study itself: Epidermis came from shave biopsies of lesional and nonlesional sites, plus PBMCs.

The CDR3 runs 14 residues. Germline V gene sequence: CDR1 MDHEN, CDR2 SYDVKM. V gave up 7 bases and J gave up 4 bases; unmatched junction bases: 7. Profiled with immunoSEQ multiplex PCR; TCRdb holds only in-frame clones, not every one. The sample records roughly 80,000 clones, about 91% being singletons. The material sequenced was blood. The chain recombines TRBV28 with TRBJ2-1; 7 bases map to TRBD2. This sequence was found in a male donor with vitiligo. CDR3 amino acids: CASTKQAGYNEQFF. CDR3 sequence (DNA): TGTGCCAGCACGAAACAAGCGGGATACAATGAGCAGTTCTTC.